These T cell receptor beta chains were read from a single sample in a study of cytomegalovirus exposure and HLA in healthy donors. Sequencing was performed with immunoSEQ multiplex PCR; in TCRdb, only in-frame clones are kept and a portion is missing. The repertoire has about 130,000 clones, around 82% of them found once; the top ten carry over 3%. The sample taken for sequencing was PBMCs. These receptors originate from a middle-aged woman in good health and CMV-seropositive. Each CDR3 is given with its conserved first and last residue.

J gene | V gene | CDR3 protein
TRBJ2-7 | TRBV28 | CASTNPGGSGLSYEQYF
TRBJ2-1 | TRBV28 | CASSRDWTSGRATGLNEQFF
TRBJ1-2 | TRBV5-1 | CASSPEPGVTDYGYTF
TRBJ2-1 | TRBV7-9 | CASSLAPRERDNEQFF
TRBJ2-1 | TRBV19 | CASTMGGLAGFEQFF
TRBJ1-1 | TRBV30 | CAWRGQGLNTEAFF
TRBJ2-2 | TRBV27 | CASSPFRQNTGELFF
TRBJ2-1 | TRBV12-5 | CASGLVRGNEQFF
TRBJ1-2 | TRBV7-2 | CASSRGGSDGYTF
TRBJ1-1 | TRBV7-6 | CASSLGTGGNTEAFF